A selection of T cell receptor beta chains follows, all from one sample in a study of T cell responses to AZD1222 COVID-19 vaccine. Measured with immunoSEQ multiplex PCR; TCRdb has only the in-frame clones, and not every one. Here the sample spans under 140,000 clones, approximately 90% being singletons. The sequencing used peripheral blood, collected on day 0 of AZD1222 vaccination. Source of these receptors: an adult in good health. Both conserved end residues are part of each CDR3. D genes are given only for firm matches. Clone size is given for some rows only: seen once, a few or many times, or a class if the clone is expanded.

TRBD1 | . | TRBJ1-6 | TRBV28 | TGTGCCAGCAGTTTCCAGACAGGGAATTCACCCCTCCACTTT | CASSFQTGNSPLHF
TRBD1 | . | TRBJ1-4 | TRBV6-5 | TGTGCCAGCATGAAAGTACAGGGGGCCGGAGAAAAACTGTTTTTT | CASMKVQGAGEKLFF
. | . | TRBJ1-4 | TRBV6-5 | TGTGCCAGCAGCCGCGCGGGTCTGGATGAAAAACTGTTTTTT | CASSRAGLDEKLFF
. | few | TRBJ1-2 | TRBV6-5 | TGTGCCAGCAGTTACTCTACAGGGTACTATGGCTACACCTTC | CASSYSTGYYGYTF
. | . | TRBJ2-5 | TRBV9 | TGTGCCAGCAGCATGGGGAGGGAGACCCAGTACTTC | CASSMGRETQYF
TRBD2 | . | TRBJ2-7 | TRBV7-2 | TGTGCCAGCAGCATTAGCGGGGGGGCCTACGAGCAGTACTTC | CASSISGGAYEQYF
TRBD1 | . | TRBJ2-2 | TRBV7-9 | TGTGCCAGCAGCTTAGCCCGGGACAGGGGGCTCACCGGGGAGCTGTTTTTT | CASSLARDRGLTGELFF
. | . | TRBJ1-5 | TRBV3-1/TRBV3-2 | TGTGCCAGCAGCCAAGTAGACGGAGGGGATCAGCCCCAGCATTTT | CASSQVDGGDQPQHF
. | . | TRBJ1-1 | TRBV6-4 | TGTGCCAGCCCCCCAGGGCTTGGCACTGAAGCTTTCTTT | CASPPGLGTEAFF
. | . | TRBJ2-7 | TRBV6-5 | TGTGCCAGCAGAATGACACAGAGCTACGAGCAGTACTTC | CASRMTQSYEQYF
. | . | TRBJ2-6 | TRBV5-1 | TGCGCCAGCAGCTTGGCCGTAAAGAGGGCCAACGTCCTGACTTTC | CASSLAVKRANVLTF
. | . | TRBJ1-3 | TRBV14 | TGTGCCAGCAGCCAAGAACGTCACTCTGGAAACACCATATATTTT | CASSQERHSGNTIYF
TRBD1 | . | TRBJ1-1 | TRBV5-1 | TGCGCCAGCAGCCGCCAGGGGGCCGACACTGAAGCTTTCTTT | CASSRQGADTEAFF
. | few | TRBJ2-3 | TRBV4-1 | TGCGCCAGCAGCCAAGATCAGGGGCTTACTAGCACAGATACGCAGTATTTT | CASSQDQGLTSTDTQYF
TRBD1 | . | TRBJ1-2 | TRBV9 | TGTGCCAGCAGCGCCGGGACAGATGATAACTATGGCTACACCTTC | CASSAGTDDNYGYTF
TRBD1 | . | TRBJ2-3 | TRBV7-9 | TGTGCCAGCAGTCGACAGGGCCGCTCAGATACGCAGTATTTT | CASSRQGRSDTQYF
TRBD1 | . | TRBJ1-6 | TRBV19 | TGTGCCAGTAGTGTCTCAGGGGGACAGGGAATGGAGAATTCACCCCTCCACTTT | CASSVSGGQGMENSPLHF
. | once | TRBJ1-6 | TRBV2 | TGTGCCAGCAGGGCCGGGCCTGGTAATTCACCCCTCCACTTT | CASRAGPGNSPLHF
. | . | TRBJ1-1 | TRBV28 | TGTGCCAGCTCCCTTCGCCAGAGTTGGACTGAAGCTTTCTTT | CASSLRQSWTEAFF
TRBD1 | . | TRBJ1-5 | TRBV18 | TGTGCCAGCTCCACGGGACAGGGCGATCAGCCCCAGCATTTT | CASSTGQGDQPQHF
. | . | TRBJ2-7 | TRBV27 | TGTGCCAGCAGTTTAGCACAGGGTGTGTACGAGCAGTACTTC | CASSLAQGVYEQYF
. | . | TRBJ1-2 | TRBV7-3 | TGTGCCAGCAGCTTACTCGGGACCCCAGTGAGCTACACCTTC | CASSLLGTPVSYTF
. | . | TRBJ2-1 | TRBV5-4 | TGTGCCAGCAGCTTGGTTGGACCCTTGATTGAGCAGTTCTTC | CASSLVGPLIEQFF
. | . | TRBJ1-6 | TRBV5-1 | TGCGCCAGCAGCTTCGGGCCACCTCGGATTGATTCACCCCTCCACTTT | CASSFGPPRIDSPLHF
TRBD2 | . | TRBJ2-1 | TRBV5-8 | TGTGCCAGCAGCCTGTCGGGGGGAACCTACAATGAGCAGTTCTTC | CASSLSGGTYNEQFF
. | . | TRBJ1-1 | TRBV2 | TGTGCCAGCAGCATTGGGGGGAACACTGAAGCTTTCTTT | CASSIGGNTEAFF
TRBD1 | once | TRBJ2-3 | TRBV18 | TGTGCCAGCAGCCCCGGGACAGGGGGCGGTACGCAGTATTTT | CASSPGTGGGTQYF
. | few | TRBJ2-7 | TRBV9 | TGTGCCAGCAGCGCCGCGGACAGTTACGAGCAGTACTTC | CASSAADSYEQYF
TRBD1 | . | TRBJ1-1 | TRBV7-9 | TGTGCCAGCAGCCAAGAGGGACAGGGCACTGAAGCTTTCTTT | CASSQEGQGTEAFF
TRBD1 | . | TRBJ1-5 | TRBV28 | TGTGCCAGCAGTTCCGGACAGGCTAATCAGCCCCAGCATTTT | CASSSGQANQPQHF
. | . | TRBJ1-2 | TRBV6-1 | TGTGCCAGCACCCAGGGGAAGGCTGCTAACTATGGCTACACCTTC | CASTQGKAANYGYTF
. | . | TRBJ2-1 | TRBV13 | TGTGCCAGCAGCTTAGGGGGCGGCCGGGTAAATGAGCAGTTCTTC | CASSLGGGRVNEQFF
. | . | TRBJ1-5 | TRBV11-2 | TGTGCCAGCAGCTTAAACAGGAATAGCAATCAGCCCCAGCATTTT | CASSLNRNSNQPQHF
. | . | TRBJ1-2 | TRBV28 | TGTGCCAGCAGTTTTTACAGACACAACTATGATGGCTACACCTTC | CASSFYRHNYDGYTF
TRBD1 | few | TRBJ1-6 | TRBV7-6 | TGTGCCAGCAGCTTTGAGGACAGGGGAAGTTCACCCCTCCACTTT | CASSFEDRGSSPLHF
TRBD2 | few | TRBJ2-3 | TRBV7-8 | TGTGCCAGCAGTTGGTACCTAGCGGACGCCACAGATACGCAGTATTTT | CASSWYLADATDTQYF
. | . | TRBJ1-2 | TRBV7-8 | TGTGCCAGCAGCTGGGCGACAGAGACCTACTATGGCTACACCTTC | CASSWATETYYGYTF
. | . | TRBJ1-5 | TRBV6-5 | TGTGCCAGCAGTTACCAGTCAGGGGGCAATCAGCCCCAGCATTTT | CASSYQSGGNQPQHF
TRBD2 | . | TRBJ2-3 | TRBV5-4 | TGTGCCAGCAGCTCCCCGGGACTAGGAACAGATACGCAGTATTTT | CASSSPGLGTDTQYF
. | . | TRBJ1-1 | TRBV6-5 | TGTGCCAGCAAACCGGGCCAGGGGTACACTGAAGCTTTCTTT | CASKPGQGYTEAFF
. | . | TRBJ2-4 | TRBV15 | TGTGCCACCAGCAGAGAGCAGGGGACCAAAAACATTCAGTACTTC | CATSREQGTKNIQYF
. | . | TRBJ1-1 | TRBV28 | TGTGCCAGCAGTTTATCGGGGGGGTGGGTCACTGAAGCTTTCTTT | CASSLSGGWVTEAFF
. | . | TRBJ1-1 | TRBV5-1 | TGCGCCAGCAGCCCAGAGAGGAGCTCTATGGGCGCTTTCTTT | CASSPERSSMGAFF
TRBD1 | . | TRBJ2-5 | TRBV24-1 | TGTGCCACCGGTCCGGGACAGGGGAAAGAGACCCAGTACTTC | CATGPGQGKETQYF
. | . | TRBJ1-1 | TRBV7-8 | TGTGCCAGCAGCTTAATACTCGGACCGGACGCTGAAGCTTTCTTT | CASSLILGPDAEAFF
. | . | TRBJ2-3 | TRBV6-1 | TGTGCCAGCAGTGAAAGGAGACTAGGTGGGGATACGCAGTATTTT | CASSERRLGGDTQYF
TRBD1 | . | TRBJ1-1 | TRBV7-9 | TGTGCCAGCAGCTTGACAGGGGGCACTGAAGCTTTCTTT | CASSLTGGTEAFF
. | . | TRBJ2-5 | TRBV14 | TGTGCCAGCAGCCAAGTCATCGGTCGGGTCAGCATGAAGGAAGAGACCCAGTACTTC | CASSQVIGRVSMKEETQYF
. | . | TRBJ1-4 | TRBV5-6 | TGTGCCAGCAGAGGCTGGGGAAAGGGGGAAAAACTGTTTTTT | CASRGWGKGEKLFF
. | . | TRBJ2-5 | TRBV11-1 | TGTGCCAGCAGCGCGATGCAGGGAAGCAGGACCCAGTACTTC | CASSAMQGSRTQYF
. | . | TRBJ2-3 | TRBV20-1 | TGCAGTGCTAGCCAGGGGGATACGCAGTATTTT | CSASQGDTQYF
. | . | TRBJ2-3 | TRBV18 | TGTGCCAGCTCACCAAAGATTCGGGAAACGAGCACAGATACGCAGTATTTT | CASSPKIRETSTDTQYF
. | . | TRBJ1-1 | TRBV7-2 | TGTGCCAGCAGCTTAGGAGGGAGGGGAGCTTTCTTT | CASSLGGRGAFF
. | . | TRBJ1-6 | TRBV4-2 | TGTGCCAGCAGCTCCCCCGGAGATCGAAATTCACCCCTCCACTTT | CASSSPGDRNSPLHF
. | . | TRBJ1-1 | TRBV3-1/TRBV3-2 | TGTGCCAGCAGCCCATTAAAAGGGAGAGCTTTCTTT | CASSPLKGRAFF